This entry is about one T cell receptor beta chain. The entry originates in a study of radiotherapy plus CTLA-4 blockade in lung cancer. Between the trimmed V and J ends, which lost 7 bases and 2 bases, there was a span of 15 bases. Germline-derived CDR1 and CDR2 are SQVTM and ANQGSEA. This CDR3 region has 13 residues. Profiling relied on immunoSEQ multiplex PCR, and the TCRdb table lists in-frame clones only, not all of them. The data hold about 120,000 clones, with 75% to 90% observed a single time. This chain joins TRBV29-1 and TRBJ2-7; perhaps TRBD2 as D (6 bases). The source of this sequence is a human donor with non-small cell lung cancer that progressed on radiotherapy plus ipilimumab. The source was peripheral blood, collected from a patient treated with radiotherapy plus ipilimumab. The CDR3 here is CSGVVADPYEQYF. DNA for the CDR3: TGCAGCGGGGTGGTAGCGGACCCCTACGAGCAGTACTTC.